The 26 T cell receptor beta chains given below trace back to one sample, sequenced in a study of T cells in localized non-small cell lung cancer (dated by TCRdb to 2018 to 2021). Library method: the immunoSEQ multiplex PCR assay. TCRdb stores this immuneACCESS table with in-frame sequences only. Part of the clones is absent; in the studies checked, under half of the shortfall reflects unresolved V genes, and no reason is known for the rest. The sample table shows 34,000 or so clones, and 93% are seen once. 7.9% of the sample comes from the top ten. Sample: peripheral blood, taken before any cancer treatment. The source is a female donor older than 55 with stage I lung adenocarcinoma.

The chain joins TRBV29-1 to TRBJ2-3; either TRBD1 or TRBD2 may supply D (6 bases each). With 4 bases removed from V and 4 bases from J, the gap between germline ends came to 12 bases. The CDR3 covers 13 residues. Germline V gene lookup returns CDR1 SQVTM and CDR2 ANQGSEA. The CDR3 nucleotides read TGCAGCGTTGGGGGGGCTGCTTCAGATACGCAGTATTTT. Translating gives CSVGGAASDTQYF.

The chain couples TRBV18 to TRBJ1-3; the match to TRBD1 covers 7 bases. The germline V gene encodes CDR1 KGHSH and CDR2 LQKENI. V gave up 4 bases and J gave up 5 bases; unmatched junction bases: 17. The CDR3 totals 18 residues. This chain's CDR3 is CASSQGQASVVTRNTIYF. The CDR3 DNA is TGTGCCAGCTCACAAGGACAGGCTTCCGTGGTTACCCGAAACACCATATATTTT. The full variable domain, in which reference TRBV18 and TRBJ1-3 provide the parts outside the CDR3, is NAGVMQNPRHLVRRRGQEARLRCSPMKGHSHVYWYRQLPEEGLKFMVYLQKENIIDESGMPKERFSAEFPKEGPSILRIQQVVRGDSAAYFCASSQGQASVVTRNTIYFGEGSWLTVV.

The chain combines TRBV30 with TRBJ1-2, with D perhaps TRBD1 (6 bases). The CDR3 covers 14 residues. Deletions cut 5 bases from V and 1 base from J, with 14 bases between. Germline CDR1 is GTSNPN and CDR2 is SVGIG (reference sequence). CDR3 in amino acids: CAWGGDKNNYGYTF. The CDR3 nucleotides are TGTGCCTGGGGTGGGGACAAGAATAACTATGGCTACACCTTC.

V gene TRBV18 combines with J gene TRBJ2-1; D is uncertain. This CDR3 comprises 13 residues. Germline loops: CDR1 KGHSH, CDR2 LQKENI. V dropped 3 bases and J dropped 4 bases, with 7 bases sitting between them. CDR3 sequence reads: CASSPPVYNEQFF. The CDR3 DNA sequence: TGTGCCAGCTCACCCCCAGTATACAATGAGCAGTTCTTC.

The rearrangement joins TRBV4-1 to TRBJ2-1; a weak D match, TRBD2 (7 bases). Trimming shortened V by 4 bases and J by 1 base, and 14 bases separated the two germline ends. Germline assignment: CDR1 MGHRA and CDR2 YSYEKL. The CDR3 is made up of 16 amino acids. CDR3 sequence reads: CASSPASGTSYNEQFF. CDR3 coding DNA: TGCGCCAGCAGCCCCGCGAGCGGGACATCCTACAATGAGCAGTTCTTC.

The CDR3 sequence: CATSRARAPRLSSYNEQFF. DNA for the CDR3: TGTGCCACCAGCAGAGCGCGGGCCCCCCGGTTAAGCTCCTACAATGAGCAGTTCTTC. V usage is TRBV15 and J usage is TRBJ2-1, with D perhaps matching TRBD2 (5 bases). Germline V lookup: CDR1 LNHNV, CDR2 YYDKDF (reference sequence). CDR3 length: 19 amino acids. The V gene lost 1 base and the J gene lost 0 bases, with 19 bases spanning the gap.

The chain couples TRBV7-2 to TRBJ1-1; 7 bases fit TRBD1. V shed 1 base and J 1 base; nucleotides not matched to a gene: 0. The CDR3 sequence is 14 residues long. Germline V lookup: CDR1 SGHTA, CDR2 FQGNSA. In DNA, the CDR3 is TGTGCCAGCAGCTTAGGACAGGGGAACACTGAAGCTTTCTTT. Translated: CASSLGQGNTEAFF.

The rearrangement joins TRBV9 to TRBJ2-3, with 10 bases matching TRBD1. The CDR3 covers 17 residues. The germline V gene encodes CDR1 SGDLS and CDR2 YYNGEE. The V gene end was trimmed by 3 bases and the J gene end by 1 base; junction bases not matched to a gene: 8. The CDR3 nucleotides are TGTGCCAGCAGCGAGCATACCGGGACAGGGGGCACAGATACGCAGTATTTT. Encoded protein: CASSEHTGTGGTDTQYF.

The chain carries TRBV5-8 and TRBJ2-1; 12 bases agree with TRBD2. The CDR3 loop spans 16 amino acids. V shed 3 bases, J shed 7 bases, and the junction held 8 bases outside the gene matches. Germline V lookup: CDR1 SGHTS, CDR2 YDEGEE. CDR3 in DNA: TGTGCCAGCAGCTCCTCGACTAGCGGGAGAATGAATGAGCAGTTCTTC. This codes for CASSSSTSGRMNEQFF.

The CDR3 here is CASSTDIRWTEAFF. The CDR3 DNA is TGTGCCAGTAGTACTGACATTCGTTGGACTGAAGCTTTCTTT. This chain links TRBV19 with TRBJ1-1, with no clear D. Germline V lookup: CDR1 LNHDA, CDR2 SQIVND (reference sequence). Between the trimmed V and J ends, which lost 4 bases and 5 bases, there was a span of 14 bases. This CDR3 is 14 amino acids long.

J is TRBJ1-1 and V is TRBV11-3; TRBD1 matches 8 bases. This CDR3 comprises 14 residues. The germline V gene has CDR1 SGHNT and CDR2 YENEEA. V shed 4 bases and J 3 bases; nucleotides not matched to a gene: 4. The CDR3 region has the DNA TGTGCCAGCAGCTCACGGACAGGGCACACTGAAGCTTTCTTT. Translating it yields CASSSRTGHTEAFF.

This chain joins TRBV7-9 and TRBJ2-3; D unclear. Per the germline V gene, CDR1 is SEHNR and CDR2 is FQNEAQ (reference sequence). V was shortened by 4 bases and J by 0 bases, with 8 bases between the two germline ends. The CDR3 has 14 residues. CDR3 loop: CASSSPFSTDTQYF. DNA for the CDR3: TGTGCCAGCAGCTCCCCGTTTAGCACAGATACGCAGTATTTT.

The chain is built from TRBV9 and TRBJ1-2; D unresolved. V lost 0 bases to trimming and J lost 12 bases, with 21 bases between them. Germline lookup yields CDR1 SGDLS and CDR2 YYNGEE. This CDR3 is 15 amino acids long. The CDR3 protein is CASSVGTSPMGRDTF. CDR3 nucleotide sequence: TGTGCCAGCAGCGTAGGGACGTCGCCTATGGGTAGGGACACCTTC.

This rearrangement joins TRBV6-5 to TRBJ2-5, with 7 bases that match TRBD1. This CDR3 contains 14 residues. V lost 6 bases and J lost 5; bases outside the gene matches: 9. Germline V CDR1 and CDR2: MNHEY, SVGAGI. The CDR3 DNA sequence: TGTGCCAGCAGCCAATATACAGGGGTGGAGACCCAGTACTTC. Translated: CASSQYTGVETQYF.

This chain's CDR3 is CASTLRASEAFF. CDR3 DNA sequence: TGTGCCAGCACTCTAAGAGCCAGTGAAGCTTTCTTT. This chain joins TRBV6-6 and TRBJ1-1, with D unresolved. V was cut by 7 bases and J by 7 bases, with 13 bases left in between. CDR1 MNHNY and CDR2 SVGAGI come from the germline V gene (reference sequence). The CDR3 extends over 12 amino acids.

This clone was detected once. The V call is TRBV4-2, the J call TRBJ2-3, with D possibly TRBD1 on 5 matching bases. The V gene lost 4 bases and the J gene lost 1 base, with 12 bases spanning the gap. The CDR3 runs to 15 residues. Germline loops: CDR1 LGHNA, CDR2 YNFKEQ. CDR3 protein: CASSLGARGTDTQYF. The CDR3 region has the DNA TGTGCCAGCAGCCTAGGGGCTCGGGGCACAGATACGCAGTATTTT.

The chain uses TRBV11-2 and TRBJ2-5; TRBD2 agrees at 8 bases. The V gene's germline CDR1 is SGHAT and CDR2 FQNNGV. The CDR3 has 16 amino acids. After removal of 2 bases from V and 7 bases from J, the junction contained 12 bases not matched to a gene. The CDR3 DNA sequence: TGTGCCAGCAGCTTAACTGGTGCGGGAGGCGGGGGGACCCAGTACTTC. Translating gives CASSLTGAGGGGTQYF.

This chain links TRBV11-2 with TRBJ1-2; 7 nucleotides agree with TRBD1. This CDR3 is built from 13 residues. V lost 2 bases, J lost 7 bases, and 4 bases stayed unmatched. The germline CDR1 and CDR2 sequences are SGHAT and FQNNGV. The CDR3 here is CASSLPGGGGYTF. For the CDR3, the DNA is TGTGCCAGCAGCTTACCAGGGGGGGGTGGCTACACCTTC. The whole variable domain, remainder taken from reference TRBV11-2 and TRBJ1-2, is EAGVAQSPRYKIIEKRQSVAFWCNPISGHATLYWYQQILGQGPKLLIQFQNNGVVDDSQLPKDRFSAERLKGVDSTLKIQPAKLEDSAVYLCASSLPGGGGYTFGSGTRLTVV.

The rearrangement links TRBV28 to TRBJ1-5, with 7 nucleotides matching TRBD1. J was trimmed by 5 bases and V by 6 bases; bases with no gene match: 22. There are 19 residues in the CDR3. The germline CDR1 and CDR2 sequences are MDHEN and SYDVKM. The CDR3: CASRGIRVWVPGGDQPQHF. The CDR3 DNA reads as TGTGCCAGCAGGGGAATCCGTGTGTGGGTCCCAGGGGGAGATCAGCCCCAGCATTTT.

DNA for the CDR3: TGCGCCAGCAGCTTGGATGGGAATCAGCCCCAGCATTTT. Translated, it gives CASSLDGNQPQHF. V is TRBV5-1 and J is TRBJ1-5; D unresolved. With 0 bases removed from V and 4 bases from J, the gap between germline ends came to 5 bases. The CDR3 contains 13 residues. Germline values: CDR1 SGHRS, CDR2 YFSETQ.

The chain links TRBV10-1 to TRBJ2-7, with D perhaps given as TRBD1 or TRBD2 (5 bases each). This CDR3 comprises 15 residues. V lost 7 bases and J lost 2, with 18 bases in between. Germline CDR1 is WNHNN and CDR2 is SYGVQD (reference sequence). Written as DNA, the CDR3 is TGCGCCAGCAATAGGGGTACTAGAGCCCCCTACGAGCAGTACGTC. Protein sequence: CASNRGTRAPYEQYV.

V usage is TRBV5-4 and J usage is TRBJ1-2; 7 bases line up with TRBD1. Trimming removed 4 bases from V and 13 bases from J; junction bases left unmatched: 13. The CDR3 runs 13 residues. CDR1 is SGHNT and CDR2 is YYREEE in the germline V gene (reference sequence). The CDR3 reads CASSDRVQFRSTF. In DNA, the CDR3 is TGTGCCAGCAGCGACAGGGTTCAGTTTCGTTCCACCTTC.

This clone was seen more than once but under ten times. The rearrangement links TRBV30 to TRBJ1-1; D is undetermined. This CDR3 has 11 amino acids. Germline V gene lookup returns CDR1 GTSNPN and CDR2 SVGIG (reference sequence). V dropped 5 bases and J dropped 11 bases, with 15 bases sitting between them. Written as DNA, the CDR3 is TGTGCCTGGGGATCCGGGCCCGAGGCTTTCTTT. This gives the protein CAWGSGPEAFF.

The V and J genes are TRBV28 and TRBJ1-5; D ambiguous. Germline CDR1 and CDR2: MDHEN and SYDVKM. The CDR3 is made up of 16 amino acids. V lost 5 bases to trimming and J lost 2 bases, with 16 bases between them. The CDR3 region is CASSPRSVARNQPQHF. CDR3 sequence (DNA): TGTGCCAGCAGTCCAAGATCAGTGGCCCGCAATCAGCCCCAGCATTTT. Variable domain in full (rest from reference TRBV28 and TRBJ1-5): DVKVTQSSRYLVKRTGEKVFLECVQDMDHENMFWYRQDPGLGLRLIYFSYDVKMKEKGDIPEGYSVSREKKERFSLILESASTNQTSMYLCASSPRSVARNQPQHFGDGTRLSIL.

This chain uses TRBV18 with TRBJ1-4, with D unclear. The CDR3 spans 11 residues. From germline, CDR1 is KGHSH and CDR2 LQKENI. Trimming stripped 2 bases from V and 8 bases from J, with 3 bases between. The CDR3 bases are TGTGCCAGCTCACCAGGCGAAAAACTGTTTTTT. It yields the protein CASSPGEKLFF.

The chain links TRBV7-3 to TRBJ2-1, with 7 bases lining up with TRBD2. The length of the CDR3 is 15 residues. Per germline, CDR1 SGHTA and CDR2 FQGTGA. V lost 3 bases to trimming and J lost 5 bases; unmatched junction nucleotides: 7. The CDR3, as DNA: TGTGCCAGCAGCTTGCCGGGACTATCTAACAATGAGCAGTTCTTC. It codes for CASSLPGLSNNEQFF.